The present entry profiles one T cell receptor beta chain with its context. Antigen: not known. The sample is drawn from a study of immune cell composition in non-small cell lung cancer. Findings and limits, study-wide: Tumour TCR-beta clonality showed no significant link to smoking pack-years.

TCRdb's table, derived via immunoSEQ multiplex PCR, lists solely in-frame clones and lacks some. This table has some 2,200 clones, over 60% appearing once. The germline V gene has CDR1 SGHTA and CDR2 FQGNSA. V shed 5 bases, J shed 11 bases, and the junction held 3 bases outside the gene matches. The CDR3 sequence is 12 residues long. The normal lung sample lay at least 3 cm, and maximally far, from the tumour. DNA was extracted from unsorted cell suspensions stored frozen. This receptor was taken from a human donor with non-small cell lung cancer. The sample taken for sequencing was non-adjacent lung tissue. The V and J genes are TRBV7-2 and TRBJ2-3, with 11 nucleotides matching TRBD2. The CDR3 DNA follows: TGTGCCAGCAGCCCTAGCGGGGGGCGGCAGTATTTT. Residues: CASSPSGGRQYF.